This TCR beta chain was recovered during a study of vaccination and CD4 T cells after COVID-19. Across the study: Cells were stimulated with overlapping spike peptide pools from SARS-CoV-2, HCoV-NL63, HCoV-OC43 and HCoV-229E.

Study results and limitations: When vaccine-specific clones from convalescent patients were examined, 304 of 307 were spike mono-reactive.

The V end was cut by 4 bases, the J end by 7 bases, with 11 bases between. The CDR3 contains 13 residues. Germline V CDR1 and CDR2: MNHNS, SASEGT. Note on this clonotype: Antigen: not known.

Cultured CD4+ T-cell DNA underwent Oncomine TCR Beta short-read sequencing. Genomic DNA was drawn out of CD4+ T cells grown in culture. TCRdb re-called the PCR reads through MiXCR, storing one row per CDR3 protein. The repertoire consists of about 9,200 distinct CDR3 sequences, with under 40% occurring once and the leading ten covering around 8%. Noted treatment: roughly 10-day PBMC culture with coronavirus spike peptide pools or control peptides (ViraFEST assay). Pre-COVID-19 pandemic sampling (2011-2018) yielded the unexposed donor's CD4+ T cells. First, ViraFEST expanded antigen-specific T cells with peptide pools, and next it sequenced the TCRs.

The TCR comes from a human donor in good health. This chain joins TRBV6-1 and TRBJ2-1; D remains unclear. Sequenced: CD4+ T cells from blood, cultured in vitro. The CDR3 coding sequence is TGTGCCAGCAGTGTACAATCGGCTAATGAGCAGTTCTTC. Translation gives CASSVQSANEQFF.